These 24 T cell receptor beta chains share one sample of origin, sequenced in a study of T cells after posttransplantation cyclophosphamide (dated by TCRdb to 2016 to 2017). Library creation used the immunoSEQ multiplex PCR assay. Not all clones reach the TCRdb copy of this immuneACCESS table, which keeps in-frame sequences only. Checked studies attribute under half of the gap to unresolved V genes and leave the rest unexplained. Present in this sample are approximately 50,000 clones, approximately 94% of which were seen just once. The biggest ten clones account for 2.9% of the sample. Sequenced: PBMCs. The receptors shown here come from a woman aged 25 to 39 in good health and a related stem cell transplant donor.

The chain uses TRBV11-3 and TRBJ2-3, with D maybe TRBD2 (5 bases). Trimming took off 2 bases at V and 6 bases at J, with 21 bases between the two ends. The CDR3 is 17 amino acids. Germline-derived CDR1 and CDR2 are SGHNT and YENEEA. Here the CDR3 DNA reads TGTGCCAGCAGCTTATTCGATGCGGGCCGGGGAGACGATACGCAGTATTTT. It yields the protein CASSLFDAGRGDDTQYF.

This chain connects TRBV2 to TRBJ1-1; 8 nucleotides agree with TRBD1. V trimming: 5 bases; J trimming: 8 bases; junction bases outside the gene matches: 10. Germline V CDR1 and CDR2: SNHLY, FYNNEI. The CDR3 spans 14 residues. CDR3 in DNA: TGTGCCAGCAGTTTTCTTAATCGACAGGGGGAAGCTTTCTTT. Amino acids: CASSFLNRQGEAFF.

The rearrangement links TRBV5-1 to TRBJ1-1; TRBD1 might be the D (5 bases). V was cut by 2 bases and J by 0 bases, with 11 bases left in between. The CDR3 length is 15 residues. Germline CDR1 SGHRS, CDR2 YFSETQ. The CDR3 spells CASSFGGGMNTEAFF. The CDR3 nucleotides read TGCGCCAGCAGCTTCGGCGGGGGGATGAACACTGAAGCTTTCTTT.

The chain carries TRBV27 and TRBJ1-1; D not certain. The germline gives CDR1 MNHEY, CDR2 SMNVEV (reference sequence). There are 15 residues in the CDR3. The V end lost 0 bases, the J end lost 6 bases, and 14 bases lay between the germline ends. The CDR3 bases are TGTGCCAGCAGTTTATCCCGGCGGGGAGCGGCTGAAGCTTTCTTT. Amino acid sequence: CASSLSRRGAAEAFF.

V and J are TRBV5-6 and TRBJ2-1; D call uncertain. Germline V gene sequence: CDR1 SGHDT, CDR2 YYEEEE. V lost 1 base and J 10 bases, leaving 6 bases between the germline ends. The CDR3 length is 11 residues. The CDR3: CASSLSFEQFF. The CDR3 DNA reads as TGTGCCAGCAGCTTGTCTTTCGAGCAGTTCTTC.

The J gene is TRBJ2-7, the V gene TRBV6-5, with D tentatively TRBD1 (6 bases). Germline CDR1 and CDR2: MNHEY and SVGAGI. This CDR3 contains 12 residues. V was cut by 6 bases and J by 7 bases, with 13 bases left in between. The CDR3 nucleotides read TGTGCCAGCAGAAAGGCTCAGGGGGAGCAGTACTTC. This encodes CASRKAQGEQYF.

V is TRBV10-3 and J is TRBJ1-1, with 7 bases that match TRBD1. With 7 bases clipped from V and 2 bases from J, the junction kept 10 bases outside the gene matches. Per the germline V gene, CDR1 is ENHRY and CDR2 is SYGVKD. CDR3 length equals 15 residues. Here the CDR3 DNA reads TGTGCCATCAACCGAGAAGGGGGCATCAACACTGAAGCTTTCTTT. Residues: CAINREGGINTEAFF.

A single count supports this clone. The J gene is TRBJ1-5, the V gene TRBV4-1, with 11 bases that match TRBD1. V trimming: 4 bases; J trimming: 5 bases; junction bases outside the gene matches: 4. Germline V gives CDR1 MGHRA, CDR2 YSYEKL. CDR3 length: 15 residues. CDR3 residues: CASSPRDRGYQPQHF. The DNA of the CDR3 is TGCGCCAGCAGCCCCCGGGACAGGGGGTATCAGCCCCAGCATTTT.

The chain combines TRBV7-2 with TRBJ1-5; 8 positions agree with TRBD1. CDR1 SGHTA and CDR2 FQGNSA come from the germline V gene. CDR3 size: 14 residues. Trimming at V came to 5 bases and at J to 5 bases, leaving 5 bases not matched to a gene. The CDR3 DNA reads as TGTGCCAGCAGCCTCACAGGGGGGGATCAGCCCCAGCATTTT. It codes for CASSLTGGDQPQHF. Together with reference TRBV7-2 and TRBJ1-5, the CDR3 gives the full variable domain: GAGVSQSPSNKVTEKGKDVELRCDPISGHTALYWYRQSLGQGLEFLIYFQGNSAPDKSGLPSDRFSAERTGGSVSTLTIQRTQQEDSAVYLCASSLTGGDQPQHFGDGTRLSIL.

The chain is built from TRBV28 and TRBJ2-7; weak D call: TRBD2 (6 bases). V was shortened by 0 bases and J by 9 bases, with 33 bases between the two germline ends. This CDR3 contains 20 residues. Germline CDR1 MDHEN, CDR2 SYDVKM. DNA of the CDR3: TGTGCCAGCAGTTTATGGGGGGAGGTTGGGCGTGATAAATTGGGAGAAGTGCAGTACTTC. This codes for CASSLWGEVGRDKLGEVQYF.

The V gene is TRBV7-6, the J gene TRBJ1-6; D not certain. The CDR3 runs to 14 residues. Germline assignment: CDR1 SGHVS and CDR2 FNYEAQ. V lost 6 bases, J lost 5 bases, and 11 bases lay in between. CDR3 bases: TGTGCCAGCAGAAAACGGGTGGATAATTCACCCCTCCACTTT. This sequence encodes CASRKRVDNSPLHF.

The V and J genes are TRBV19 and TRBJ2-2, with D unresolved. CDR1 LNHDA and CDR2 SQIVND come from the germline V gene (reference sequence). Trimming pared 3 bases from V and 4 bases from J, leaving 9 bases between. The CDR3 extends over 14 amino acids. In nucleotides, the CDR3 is TGTGCCAGTAGTATTGACTCTAGCACCGGGGAGCTGTTTTTT. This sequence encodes CASSIDSSTGELFF. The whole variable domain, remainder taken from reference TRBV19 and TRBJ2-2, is DGGITQSPKYLFRKEGQNVTLSCEQNLNHDAMYWYRQDPGQGLRLIYYSQIVNDFQKGDIAEGYSVSREKKESFPLTVTSAQKNPTAFYLCASSIDSSTGELFFGEGSRLTVL.

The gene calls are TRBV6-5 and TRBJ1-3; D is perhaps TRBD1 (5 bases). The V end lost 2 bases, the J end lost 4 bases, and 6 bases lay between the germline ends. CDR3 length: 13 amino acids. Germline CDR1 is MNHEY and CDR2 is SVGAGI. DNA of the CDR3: TGTGCCAGCAGTTACCCAGGGGGAAACACCATATATTTT. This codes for CASSYPGGNTIYF.

In DNA form, the CDR3 reads TGTGCCAGCAGCCCTACGGCAGGGGGTAACTATGGCTACACCTTC. Amino acid sequence: CASSPTAGGNYGYTF. The chain has TRBV7-9 and TRBJ1-2; 7 bases agree with TRBD1. The germline CDR1 and CDR2 sequences are SEHNR and FQNEAQ (reference sequence). J lost 1 base, V lost 5 bases, and 7 bases had no gene match. The CDR3 consists of 15 residues. Combining the CDR3 with reference TRBV7-9 and TRBJ1-2 gives the whole variable domain DTGVSQNPRHKITKRGQNVTFRCDPISEHNRLYWYRQTLGQGPEFLTYFQNEAQLEKSRLLSDRFSAERPKGSFSTLEIQRTEQGDSAMYLCASSPTAGGNYGYTFGSGTRLTVV.

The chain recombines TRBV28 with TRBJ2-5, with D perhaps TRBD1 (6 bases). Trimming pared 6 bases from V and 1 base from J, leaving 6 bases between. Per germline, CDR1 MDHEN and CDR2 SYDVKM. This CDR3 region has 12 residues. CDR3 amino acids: CASRDSQETQYF. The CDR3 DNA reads TGTGCCAGCAGGGACAGCCAAGAGACCCAGTACTTC.

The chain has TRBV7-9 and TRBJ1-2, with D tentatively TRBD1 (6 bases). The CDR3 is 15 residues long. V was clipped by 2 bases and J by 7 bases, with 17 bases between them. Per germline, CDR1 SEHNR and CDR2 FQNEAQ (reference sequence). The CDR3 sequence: CASSLYGGASGGYTF. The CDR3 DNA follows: TGTGCCAGCAGCTTATATGGGGGCGCGAGTGGTGGCTACACCTTC.

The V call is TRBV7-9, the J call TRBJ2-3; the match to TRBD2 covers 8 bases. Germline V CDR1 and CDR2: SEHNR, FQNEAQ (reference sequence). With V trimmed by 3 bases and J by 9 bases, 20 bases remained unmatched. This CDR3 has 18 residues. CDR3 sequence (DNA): TGTGCCAGCAGCTTTGTGACGGGGGGGCGATCTGTGGTCTCCACGCAGTATTTT. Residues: CASSFVTGGRSVVSTQYF.

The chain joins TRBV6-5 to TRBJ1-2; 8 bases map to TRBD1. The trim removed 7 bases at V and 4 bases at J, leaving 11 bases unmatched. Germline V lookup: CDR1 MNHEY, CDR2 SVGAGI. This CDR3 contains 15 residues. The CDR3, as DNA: TGTGCCAGCACGAAGACAGGGGCCTTGAGCTATGGCTACACCTTC. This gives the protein CASTKTGALSYGYTF.

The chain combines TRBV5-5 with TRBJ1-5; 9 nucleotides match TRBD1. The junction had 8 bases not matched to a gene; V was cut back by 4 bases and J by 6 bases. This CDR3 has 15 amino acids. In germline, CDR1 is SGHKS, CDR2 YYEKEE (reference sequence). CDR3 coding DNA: TGTGCCAGCAGCGCCGGACAGGGGAACGGTCAGCCCCAGCATTTT. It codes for CASSAGQGNGQPQHF.

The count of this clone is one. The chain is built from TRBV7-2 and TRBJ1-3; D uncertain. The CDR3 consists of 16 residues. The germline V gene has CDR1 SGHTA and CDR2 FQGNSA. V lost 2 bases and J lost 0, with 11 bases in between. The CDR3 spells CASSLLTPSSGNTIYF. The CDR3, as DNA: TGTGCCAGCAGCTTACTCACGCCGAGCTCTGGAAACACCATATATTTT.

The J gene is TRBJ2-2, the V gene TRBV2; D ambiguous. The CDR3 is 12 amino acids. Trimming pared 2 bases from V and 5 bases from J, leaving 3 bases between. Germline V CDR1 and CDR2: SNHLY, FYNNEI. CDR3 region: CASSEPTGELFF. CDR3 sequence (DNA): TGTGCCAGCAGTGAACCAACCGGGGAGCTGTTTTTT.

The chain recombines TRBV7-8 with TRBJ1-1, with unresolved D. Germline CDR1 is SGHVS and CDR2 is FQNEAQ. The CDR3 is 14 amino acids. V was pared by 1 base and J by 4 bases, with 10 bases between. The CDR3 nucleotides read TGTGCCAGCAGCTTAGACATACAGAGCACTGAAGCTTTCTTT. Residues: CASSLDIQSTEAFF.

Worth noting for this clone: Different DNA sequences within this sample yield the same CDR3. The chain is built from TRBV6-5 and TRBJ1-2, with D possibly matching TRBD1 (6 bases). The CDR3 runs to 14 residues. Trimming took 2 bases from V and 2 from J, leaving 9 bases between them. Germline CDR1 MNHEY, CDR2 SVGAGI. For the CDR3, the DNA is TGTGCCAGCAGTTACGACAGGAAAAACTATGGCTACACCTTC. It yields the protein CASSYDRKNYGYTF.

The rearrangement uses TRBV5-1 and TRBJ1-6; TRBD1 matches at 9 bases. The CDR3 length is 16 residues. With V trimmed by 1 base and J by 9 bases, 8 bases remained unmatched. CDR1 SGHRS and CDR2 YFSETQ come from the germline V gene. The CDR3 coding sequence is TGCGCCAGCAGCTTGAACGACAGGGGGGACCTTTCACCCCTCCACTTT. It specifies CASSLNDRGDLSPLHF.